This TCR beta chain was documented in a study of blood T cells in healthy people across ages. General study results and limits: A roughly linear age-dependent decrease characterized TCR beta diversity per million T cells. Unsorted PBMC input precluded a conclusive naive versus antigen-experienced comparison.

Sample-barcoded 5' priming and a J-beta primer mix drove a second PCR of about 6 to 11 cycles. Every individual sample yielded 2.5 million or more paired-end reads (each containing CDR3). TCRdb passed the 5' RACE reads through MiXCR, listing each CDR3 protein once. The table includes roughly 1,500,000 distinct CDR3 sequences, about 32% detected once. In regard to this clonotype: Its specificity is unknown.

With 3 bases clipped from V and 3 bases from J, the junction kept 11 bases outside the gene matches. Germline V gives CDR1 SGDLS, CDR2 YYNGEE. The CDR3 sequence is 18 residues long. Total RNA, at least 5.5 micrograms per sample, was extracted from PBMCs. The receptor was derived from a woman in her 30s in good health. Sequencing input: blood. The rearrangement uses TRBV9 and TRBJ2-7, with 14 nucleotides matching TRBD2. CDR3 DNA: TGTGCCAGCAGCGAAGCCGGGACAGGGACTAGCGGGAGCTACGAGCAGTACTTC. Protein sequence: CASSEAGTGTSGSYEQYF. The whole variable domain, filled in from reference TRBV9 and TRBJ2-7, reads DSGVTQTPKHLITATGQRVTLRCSPRSGDLSVYWYQQSLDQGLQFLIQYYNGEERAKGNILERFSAQQFPDLHSELNLSSLELGDSALYFCASSEAGTGTSGSYEQYFGPGTRLTVT.